Reported below is one T cell receptor (beta chain). These data come from a study of blood T cell repertoires in COVID-19. Using immunoSEQ multiplex PCR, the repertoire was profiled, and TCRdb retains in-frame clones only, with some absent. The sample lists 250,000 to 300,000 clones, about 85% occurring once. The germline gives CDR1 MNHEY, CDR2 SMNVEV (reference sequence). This CDR3 comprises 16 residues. Between the trimmed V and J ends, which lost 2 bases and 2 bases, there was a span of 13 bases. The clonotype originates from a woman aged 45-60 years who had recovered from COVID-19. This rearrangement joins TRBV27 to TRBJ1-5, with a weak D call TRBD1 (5 bases). The sample was peripheral blood. CDR3 residues: CASSLGGGTGNQPQHF. The CDR3 nucleotides are TGTGCCAGCAGTTTAGGGGGGGGAACTGGCAATCAGCCCCAGCATTTT.